The 18 T cell receptor beta chains in this list originate from one sample, sequenced in a study of blood T cells in healthy people across ages. Combining a sample-barcoded 5' primer with a J-beta primer mix, a second PCR ran for roughly 6 to 11 cycles. TCRdb processed the 5' RACE reads anew with MiXCR; each CDR3 protein has one entry. The data hold roughly 1.7 million distinct CDR3 sequences, with about 31% observed a single time. Source material: blood. These receptors all come from a woman younger than 45 in good health.

The chain links TRBV12-3 or TRBV12-4 to TRBJ1-6; D is undetermined. Trimming took 2 bases from V and 7 from J, leaving 15 bases between them. The CDR3 is made up of 16 amino acids. The CDR3 protein is CASSLNSALTNSPLHF. The CDR3 DNA reads TGTGCCAGCAGTTTAAATTCAGCGCTCACGAATTCACCCCTCCACTTT.

With respect to this clonotype: Mismatch with germline at one junction end may stem from a read error. This chain joins TRBV9 and TRBJ1-6; D not resolved. Germline lookup yields CDR1 SGDLS and CDR2 YYNGEE. This CDR3 region has 15 residues. CDR3 coding DNA: TGTACCAGCAGCGTAGTAGAGGGTAGTGGGTCACCCCTCCACTTT. Amino acids: CTSSVVEGSGSPLHF.

The chain carries TRBV5-1 and TRBJ2-1; D call uncertain. The CDR3 has 14 residues. The V and J ends lost 0 bases and 10 bases respectively, with 14 bases between them. Germline assignment: CDR1 SGHRS and CDR2 YFSETQ. DNA for the CDR3: TGCGCCAGCAGCTTGGCCCTAGGATTTAGGGAGCAGTTCTTC. It encodes CASSLALGFREQFF.

This clonotype was seen a few times. This rearrangement joins TRBV9 to TRBJ1-1, with 8 nucleotides matching TRBD1. The CDR3 consists of 15 residues. Per the germline V gene, CDR1 is SGDLS and CDR2 is YYNGEE. V lost 2 bases, J lost 5 bases, and 8 bases stayed unmatched. CDR3 nucleotides: TGTGCCAGCAGCGTCGACTGGACAGGGATTACTGAAGCTTTCTTT. It codes for CASSVDWTGITEAFF.

This clonotype appeared many times. J is TRBJ2-1 and V is TRBV27, with D possibly being TRBD2 (5 bases). Germline-derived CDR1 and CDR2 are MNHEY and SMNVEV (reference sequence). The CDR3 runs 14 residues. Trimming pared 11 bases from V and 1 base from J, leaving 15 bases between. CDR3 nucleotides: TGTGCCGCAAAGCCCGGGGAGTCCTACAATGAGCAGTTCTTC. Protein product: CAAKPGESYNEQFF.

This clonotype was found many times. The chain joins TRBV15 to TRBJ2-1; 11 positions match TRBD2. V dropped 4 bases and J dropped 4; count of bases not matched to a gene: 3. The length of the CDR3 is 15 residues. Germline V lookup: CDR1 LNHNV, CDR2 YYDKDF (reference sequence). The CDR3 bases are TGTGCCACCAGCAAACTAGCGGGGGATTACAATGAGCAGTTCTTC. The encoded protein is CATSKLAGDYNEQFF.

In its sample, this clonotype was seen a few times. V gene TRBV30 combines with J gene TRBJ1-4; D might be TRBD1 (5 bases). The CDR3 consists of 14 residues. V shed 0 bases and J shed 4 bases, with 9 bases lying between them. CDR1 GTSNPN and CDR2 SVGIG come from the germline V gene (reference sequence). The CDR3, as DNA: TGTGCCTGGAGTGTAGGGGCTGGTAATGAAAAACTGTTTTTT. Translating it yields CAWSVGAGNEKLFF. The full variable domain, with the rest looked up from reference TRBV30 and TRBJ1-4, is SQTIHQWPATLVQPVGSPLSLECTVEGTSNPNLYWYRQAAGRGLQLLFYSVGIGQISSEVPQNLSASRPQDRQFILSSKKLLLSDSGFYLCAWSVGAGNEKLFFGSGTQLSVL.

The rearrangement uses TRBV7-9 and TRBJ2-3, with D uncertain. The CDR3 covers 13 residues. CDR1 is SEHNR and CDR2 is FQNEAQ in the germline V gene (reference sequence). Trimming took off 7 bases at V and 0 bases at J, with 8 bases between the two ends. The CDR3 spells CASNQVSTDTQYF. The CDR3 DNA is TGTGCCAGCAACCAGGTTAGCACAGATACGCAGTATTTT.

Details on this clonotype: One base away lies a much larger clone, so this may be a sequencing read error. The chain uses TRBV5-1 and TRBJ2-3; tentatively, D is TRBD1 (5 bases). V lost 0 bases to trimming and J lost 1 base, with 9 bases between them. The CDR3 runs to 15 residues. CDR1 SGHRS and CDR2 YFSETQ come from the germline V gene. The CDR3 spells CASSLGQPGTDTQYF. CDR3 nucleotides: TGCGCCAGCAGCTTGGGACAGCCTGGCACAGATACGCAGTATTTT.

The chain uses TRBV27 and TRBJ1-6, with a possible D match to TRBD1 (5 bases). The V gene lost 4 bases and the J gene lost 8 bases, with 6 bases spanning the gap. The CDR3 has 12 residues. CDR1 is MNHEY and CDR2 is SMNVEV in the germline V gene (reference sequence). CDR3 residues: CASSSQDSPLHF. For the CDR3, the DNA is TGTGCCAGCAGTTCACAGGATTCACCCCTCCACTTT.

This chain uses TRBV30 with TRBJ2-3; no definite D call. The V and J ends lost 3 bases and 5 bases respectively, with 12 bases between them. CDR3 length: 13 amino acids. In germline, CDR1 is GTSNPN, CDR2 SVGIG (reference sequence). CDR3 sequence (DNA): TGTGCCTGGAGCGCCCAAAGAGGAGATACGCAGTATTTT. Residues: CAWSAQRGDTQYF. Full variable domain (missing parts from reference TRBV30 and TRBJ2-3): SQTIHQWPATLVQPVGSPLSLECTVEGTSNPNLYWYRQAAGRGLQLLFYSVGIGQISSEVPQNLSASRPQDRQFILSSKKLLLSDSGFYLCAWSAQRGDTQYFGPGTRLTVL.

In the case of this clonotype: The junction differs from germline at one of its ends, possibly a read error. V is TRBV3-1 and J is TRBJ1-1; no reliable D call. Germline V gene sequence: CDR1 LGHDT, CDR2 YNNKEL (reference sequence). This CDR3 comprises 13 residues. DNA of the CDR3: TGTGCCGGCAGCCACGCACAGAACACTGAAGCTTTCTTT. Protein product: CAGSHAQNTEAFF.

This clonotype was recorded many times. The chain combines TRBV29-1 with TRBJ2-5; D not certain. This CDR3 has 13 amino acids. Trimming took off 4 bases at V and 1 base at J, with 10 bases between the two ends. CDR1 SQVTM and CDR2 ANQGSEA come from the germline V gene. As DNA, the CDR3 is TGCAGCGTTGTGAGGCAGGTCCAAGAGACCCAGTACTTC. This translates into CSVVRQVQETQYF.

This chain links TRBV6-1 with TRBJ1-1; D is undetermined. The ends were cut back, 0 bases at V and 6 bases at J, with 5 bases in the middle. The CDR3 consists of 12 residues. CDR1 and CDR2 from the germline V gene are MNHNS and SASEGT. The DNA of the CDR3 is TGTGCCAGCAGTGAAGCGTGGGCTGAAGCTTTCTTT. It specifies CASSEAWAEAFF.

As for this clonotype: A read error may be the cause here, since a much bigger clone is one base away. The chain recombines TRBV29-1 with TRBJ2-3; 12 bases are shared with TRBD2. The V gene end was trimmed by 5 bases and the J gene end by 1 base; junction bases not matched to a gene: 7. The CDR3 has 16 residues. Germline CDR1 is SQVTM and CDR2 is ANQGSEA. The CDR3 nucleotides read TGCAGCGTTCGGCGGACTAGCGGGACTGGCACAGATACGCAGTATTTT. This encodes CSVRRTSGTGTDTQYF.

The chain combines TRBV6-1 with TRBJ1-2, with 7 bases matching TRBD1. Germline assignment: CDR1 MNHNS and CDR2 SASEGT. V lost 6 bases to trimming and J lost 5 bases; unmatched junction nucleotides: 6. The CDR3 has 13 amino acids. In nucleotides, the CDR3 is TGTGCCAGCAGCAACGACAGGGTTTATGGCTACACCTTC. Its protein is CASSNDRVYGYTF.

Turning to this clonotype: A much bigger clone sits one base away, suggesting this may be a read error. The V call is TRBV4-1, the J call TRBJ1-1; the D is unclear. Germline V lookup: CDR1 MGHRA, CDR2 YSYEKL. The CDR3 loop spans 15 amino acids. CDR3 loop: CTSSQGRGGSTEAFF. The CDR3 nucleotides read TGCACCAGCAGCCAAGGTCGGGGTGGGAGCACTGAAGCTTTCTTT.

In this sample, this clonotype turned up a few times. Just one base apart from a much larger clone, this may be a read error. The rearrangement uses TRBV20-1 and TRBJ2-7, with D perhaps matching TRBD1 (5 bases). Germline lookup yields CDR1 DFQATT and CDR2 SNEGSKA (reference sequence). The CDR3 extends over 12 amino acids. CDR3 region: CSVPTASYGQYF. CDR3 bases: TGCAGTGTTCCGACAGCGTCCTACGGGCAGTACTTC.